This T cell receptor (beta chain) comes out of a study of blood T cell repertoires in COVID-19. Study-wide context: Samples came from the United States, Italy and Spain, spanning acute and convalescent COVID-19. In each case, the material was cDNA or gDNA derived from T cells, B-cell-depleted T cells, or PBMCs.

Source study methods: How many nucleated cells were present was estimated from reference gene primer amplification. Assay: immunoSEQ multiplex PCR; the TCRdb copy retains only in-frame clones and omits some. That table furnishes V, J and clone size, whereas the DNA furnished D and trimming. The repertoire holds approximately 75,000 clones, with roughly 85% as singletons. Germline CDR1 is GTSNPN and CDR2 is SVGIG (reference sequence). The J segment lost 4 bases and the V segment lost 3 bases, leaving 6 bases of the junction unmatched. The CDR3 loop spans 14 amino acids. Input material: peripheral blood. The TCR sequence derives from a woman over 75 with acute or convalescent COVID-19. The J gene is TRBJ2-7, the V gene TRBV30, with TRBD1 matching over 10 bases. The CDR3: CAWSLTGGRYEQYF. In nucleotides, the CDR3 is TGTGCCTGGAGCTTGACAGGGGGCAGATACGAGCAGTACTTC. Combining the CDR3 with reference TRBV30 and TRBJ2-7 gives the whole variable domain SQTIHQWPATLVQPVGSPLSLECTVEGTSNPNLYWYRQAAGRGLQLLFYSVGIGQISSEVPQNLSASRPQDRQFILSSKKLLLSDSGFYLCAWSLTGGRYEQYFGPGTRLTVT.